A selection of T cell receptor beta chains follows, all from one sample in a study of T cells after yellow fever vaccination. TCRdb re-called the 5' RACE reads with MiXCR, one entry per CDR3 protein. The sample contains roughly 68,000 distinct CDR3 sequences, more than 6.5% of which appear only once. Sequencing was performed on CD8+ T cells sorted from PBMCs, taken roughly seven weeks after the first yellow fever vaccination. These receptors all stem from a man aged 18 to 30 who received the YFV17D yellow fever vaccine. CDR3s include the opening cysteine and the closing phenylalanine or tryptophan. A D gene is named only where the DNA matches it firmly. Some rows mark clone size as missing; the rest say once, few, many or name a class of expanded clone.

v_call	d_call	clone_size	j_call	cdr3_nt	cdr3_aa
TRBV6-1	-	-	TRBJ2-5	TGTGCCAGCAGGGCTGTAGGGGACATACAAGAGACCCAGTACTTC	CASRAVGDIQETQYF
TRBV13	-	many	TRBJ2-5	TGTGCCAGCAGCTTAGAAGGGGTCCAAGAGACCCAGTACTTC	CASSLEGVQETQYF
TRBV12-3/TRBV12-4	-	-	TRBJ2-1	TGTGCCAGCAGTTTAGTGGGATTCTCGCTTTTTGAGCAGTTCTTC	CASSLVGFSLFEQFF
TRBV9	TRBD2	many	TRBJ2-3	TGTGCCAGCAGCCTCACTAGCGGGGAGATTTACACAGATACGCAGTATTTT	CASSLTSGEIYTDTQYF
TRBV7-8	TRBD1	medium-sized	TRBJ1-3	TGTGCCAGCAGCTTAGTGGGGACAGGGGTCTATGACACCATATATTTT	CASSLVGTGVYDTIYF
TRBV12-3/TRBV12-4	TRBD1	-	TRBJ2-1	TGTGCCAGCATGGGACAGGGGGTCAATGAGCAGTTCTTC	CASMGQGVNEQFF
TRBV6-6	-	-	TRBJ1-2	TGTGCCAGCGCCTACCGGGGGGACTATGGCTACACCTTC	CASAYRGDYGYTF
TRBV6-4	-	many	TRBJ2-2	TGTGCCAGCAGTGGGGGTAACACCGGGGAGCTGTTTTTT	CASSGGNTGELFF
TRBV15	TRBD1	-	TRBJ1-2	TGTGCCACCCGGCCCGGACAGGGATTAGGTAGCACCTTC	CATRPGQGLGSTF
TRBV13	-	many	TRBJ1-1	TGTGCCAGCAGCTTACTTGACACTGGGGACACTGAAGCTTTCTTT	CASSLLDTGDTEAFF
TRBV5-4	-	-	TRBJ2-3	TGTGCCAGCAGCCGGTGGAGGGGGCGCAACGCAGATACGCAGTATTTT	CASSRWRGRNADTQYF
TRBV3-1	-	few	TRBJ1-2	TGTGCCAGCAGCCAAGATGGGGGGGACCCCAGTAACTATGGCTACACCTTC	CASSQDGGDPSNYGYTF
TRBV30	-	many	TRBJ2-1	TGTGCCTGGAGTGTGGGGCTAGTCAGGGAGCAGTTCTTC	CAWSVGLVREQFF
TRBV19	-	many	TRBJ2-2	TGTGCCAGTTGGGGTATACAGGGACAAGGGGAGCTGTTTTTT	CASWGIQGQGELFF
TRBV10-3	-	-	TRBJ1-1	TGTGCCATCAGTACCGCGGGGGGCACTGAAGCTTTCTTT	CAISTAGGTEAFF
TRBV3-1	-	few	TRBJ2-7	TGTGCCAGCAGCCAAGAGGGGTCGGGGTTCACCTACGAGCAGTACTTC	CASSQEGSGFTYEQYF
TRBV7-2	-	many	TRBJ1-1	TGTGCCAGCAGCTTAGAAATCCGTAACGCTGAAGCTTTCTTT	CASSLEIRNAEAFF
TRBV7-3	TRBD1	-	TRBJ1-6	TGTGCCAGCAGCGCGGGACAGGGCAATTCACCCCTCCACTTT	CASSAGQGNSPLHF
TRBV7-9	-	-	TRBJ2-1	TGTGCCAGCAGCTCAAACAGGGCCAGCTCCTACAATGAGCAGTTCTTC	CASSSNRASSYNEQFF
TRBV6-1	-	many	TRBJ2-3	TGTGCCAGCAGTCTATCAGGGGGACTTTCGACAGATACGCAGTATTTT	CASSLSGGLSTDTQYF
TRBV5-1	TRBD2	few	TRBJ2-3	TGCGCCAGCAGCCCCTTCTTAGCGGGGGGGCGGAGAGATACGCAGTATTTT	CASSPFLAGGRRDTQYF
TRBV5-1	TRBD2	many	TRBJ2-5	TGCGCCAGCAGCTTAACCTTACTAGCGGGGACTCGTGAGACCCAGTACTTC	CASSLTLLAGTRETQYF
TRBV15	-	many	TRBJ2-1	TGTGCCACCAGCAAAACAGCTGGGCAGTTCTTC	CATSKTAGQFF
TRBV4-1	-	many	TRBJ1-5	TGCGCCAGCAGCCAACCGGGTAATCAGCCCCAGCATTTT	CASSQPGNQPQHF
TRBV4-3	-	many	TRBJ2-7	TGCGCCAGCAGCCAAGATGGAGGCGGGCCTTCACCCGAGCAGTACTTC	CASSQDGGGPSPEQYF
TRBV4-1	-	many	TRBJ1-2	TGCGCCAGCAGCCAAGATCAAGGGTGGGGAGCGTATGGCTACACCTTC	CASSQDQGWGAYGYTF
TRBV11-2	-	few	TRBJ2-1	TGTGCCAGCAGCTTATCCAGGACAGCGATGAATGAGCAGTTCTTC	CASSLSRTAMNEQFF
TRBV27	-	many	TRBJ2-5	TGTGCCAGCAGTTTATCGGTTCAGGGAAGAGAGACCCAGTACTTC	CASSLSVQGRETQYF
TRBV28	TRBD1	many	TRBJ1-5	TGTGCCAGCAGTTTCCGAGGACAGGGCAATCAGCCCCAGCATTTT	CASSFRGQGNQPQHF
TRBV15	TRBD1	many	TRBJ2-5	TGTGCCACCAGCCCCCGGACAGGGCTGGTGAAGACCCAGTACTTC	CATSPRTGLVKTQYF
TRBV15	-	many	TRBJ2-5	TGTGCCACCAGCAGAGATCTGTCAGCCCTAGAGACCCAGTACTTC	CATSRDLSALETQYF
TRBV7-2	TRBD2	few	TRBJ2-4	TGTGCCAGCAGCTTATCGCAGACTAGCGGGCTAGCCAAAAACATTCAGTACTTC	CASSLSQTSGLAKNIQYF
TRBV7-9	-	few	TRBJ1-6	TGTGCCAGCAGCCGTGTAGACAGGAAGGATTCACCCCTCCACTTT	CASSRVDRKDSPLHF
TRBV20-1	TRBD1	many	TRBJ1-2	TGCAGTGCTCTTCCTCGGGGAGGGGGCCTCTATGGCTACACCTTC	CSALPRGGGLYGYTF
TRBV4-3	-	many	TRBJ2-1	TGCGCCAGCAGCCAAGCACGGGGCGCCGGGTCCTACAATGAGCAGTTCTTC	CASSQARGAGSYNEQFF
TRBV29-1	-	many	TRBJ2-1	TGCAGCGTTGAATATGGTACTTCCTACAATGAGCAGTTCTTC	CSVEYGTSYNEQFF
TRBV20-1	TRBD2	many	TRBJ2-2	TGCAGTGCTAGACCCGGGACTAGCGGGGGGGCCGGCACCGGGGAGCTGTTTTTT	CSARPGTSGGAGTGELFF
TRBV7-9	TRBD1	many	TRBJ2-7	TGTGCCAGCACCCAGGGGGACCACGAGCAGTACTTC	CASTQGDHEQYF
TRBV6-1	-	many	TRBJ1-1	TGTGCCAGCAGTCCCTCCTTCGAGCCAAACACTGAAGCTTTCTTT	CASSPSFEPNTEAFF
TRBV18	-	-	TRBJ2-6	TGTGCCAGCTCACCACCGATCCCGGAGGGGAGCTCTGGGGCCAACGTCCTGACTTTC	CASSPPIPEGSSGANVLTF
TRBV10-3	TRBD1	few	TRBJ1-2	TGTGCCACCACGGTGGGACAGGCCTATGGCTACACCTTC	CATTVGQAYGYTF
TRBV5-1	-	-	TRBJ2-2	TGCGCCAGCGTCCCCCCGAACACCGGGGAGCTGTTTTTT	CASVPPNTGELFF
TRBV6-2/TRBV6-3	TRBD1	few	TRBJ2-1	TGTGCCAGCGGTGGACAGGGGGGTCGGAATGAGCAGTTCTTC	CASGGQGGRNEQFF